These 17 T cell receptor beta chains share one sample of origin, sequenced in a study of blood T cell repertoires in COVID-19. The repertoire was sequenced with immunoSEQ multiplex PCR; TCRdb's copy has only in-frame clones and lacks some. The data contain about 310,000 clones, around 87% of them singletons. What was sequenced was peripheral blood. All receptors come from a woman aged 45 to 65 who had recovered from COVID-19.

J is TRBJ2-5 and V is TRBV7-9; a weak D match, TRBD1 (6 bases). V was trimmed by 6 bases and J by 6 bases, leaving 14 bases between them. Per germline, CDR1 SEHNR and CDR2 FQNEAQ (reference sequence). The CDR3 is made up of 13 amino acids. The CDR3 loop is CASSSPGQQTQYF. The CDR3 nucleotides read TGTGCCAGCAGTTCTCCGGGACAACAGACCCAGTACTTC. The full variable domain, its missing parts supplied by reference TRBV7-9 and TRBJ2-5, is DTGVSQNPRHKITKRGQNVTFRCDPISEHNRLYWYRQTLGQGPEFLTYFQNEAQLEKSRLLSDRFSAERPKGSFSTLEIQRTEQGDSAMYLCASSSPGQQTQYFGPGTRLLVL.

The chain uses TRBV11-2 and TRBJ2-1; tentative D call: TRBD2 (6 bases). The length of the CDR3 is 18 residues. Trimming took 9 bases from V and 0 from J, leaving 24 bases between them. From germline, CDR1 is SGHAT and CDR2 FQNNGV. In DNA form, the CDR3 reads TGTGCCAGACAGACCGGGACTCCGAGGAAGAGCTCCTACAATGAGCAGTTCTTC. Protein: CARQTGTPRKSSYNEQFF.

The chain couples TRBV7-9 to TRBJ2-7, with a weak D call TRBD1 (6 bases). Trimming removed 4 bases at V and 3 bases at J, with 13 bases between. Germline CDR1 SEHNR, CDR2 FQNEAQ (reference sequence). This CDR3 is built from 14 residues. CDR3 region: CASSSGQLVYEQYF. In DNA, the CDR3 is TGTGCCAGCAGCTCTGGACAGCTAGTCTACGAGCAGTACTTC.

The rearrangement links TRBV7-9 to TRBJ2-5, with 9 bases lining up with TRBD2. With V trimmed by 3 bases and J by 3 bases, 11 bases remained unmatched. CDR1 SEHNR and CDR2 FQNEAQ come from the germline V gene (reference sequence). The CDR3 runs 17 residues. The CDR3 bases are TGTGCCAGCAGCTTGCGCCGGTCTAGCGGGAAGGAAGAGACCCAGTACTTC. Translation: CASSLRRSSGKEETQYF.

The J gene is TRBJ2-1, the V gene TRBV2; D call uncertain. Looked up from germline, CDR1 is SNHLY and CDR2 is FYNNEI. V lost 4 bases and J lost 8, with 9 bases in between. CDR3 length: 12 amino acids. The CDR3 sequence is CASSGVGDEQFF. CDR3 DNA sequence: TGTGCCAGCAGTGGGGTGGGCGATGAGCAGTTCTTC.

The V and J genes are TRBV28 and TRBJ2-1, with TRBD2 matching 8 bases. Germline V gene lookup returns CDR1 MDHEN and CDR2 SYDVKM. This CDR3 has 15 amino acids. Trimming took 5 bases from V and 9 from J; bases not matched to a gene: 12. The CDR3 sequence: CASSLTSAGEFEQFF. The CDR3 nucleotides read TGTGCCAGCAGTCTAACCTCAGCGGGAGAGTTTGAGCAGTTCTTC.

The chain uses TRBV4-2 and TRBJ2-3; D is perhaps TRBD2 (6 bases). Germline CDR1 is LGHNA and CDR2 is YNFKEQ. Trimming cost V 8 bases and J 2 bases, with 14 bases left between them. This CDR3 is 14 amino acids long. DNA of the CDR3: TGTGCCAGCCGTCGCGGGGAACTCACAGATACGCAGTATTTT. Residues: CASRRGELTDTQYF.

This chain connects TRBV27 to TRBJ2-7, with D perhaps TRBD1 (5 bases). Per germline, CDR1 MNHEY and CDR2 SMNVEV (reference sequence). The CDR3 totals 14 residues. The V end was cut by 4 bases, the J end by 5 bases, with 15 bases between. This chain's CDR3 is CASSSGLLTHEQYF. CDR3 coding DNA: TGTGCCAGCAGTTCAGGGTTGCTGACGCACGAGCAGTACTTC.

The chain links TRBV29-1 to TRBJ1-1; D remains ambiguous. Deletions cut 4 bases from V and 4 bases from J, with 7 bases between. The germline gives CDR1 SQVTM, CDR2 ANQGSEA. This CDR3 spans 11 amino acids. DNA for the CDR3: TGCAGCGTTGTTGGCCGCACTGAAGCTTTCTTT. Amino acids: CSVVGRTEAFF.

The count of this clone is one. The CDR3 loop is CATSSRDTEAFF. The CDR3 DNA is TGTGCCACCAGCAGCCGGGACACTGAAGCTTTCTTT. The rearrangement links TRBV15 to TRBJ1-1, with D uncertain. The V end lost 3 bases, the J end lost 3 bases, and 5 bases lay between the germline ends. The CDR3 sequence is 12 residues long. Germline-derived CDR1 and CDR2 are LNHNV and YYDKDF (reference sequence).

This clone was seen only once. The DNA is omitted, as the CDR3 cannot be located on it reliably, and the CDR3 follows TCRdb's listing. V and J are TRBV25-1 and TRBJ2-1; the table's D call of TRBD1 was not tested on the DNA. The V gene's germline CDR1 is MGHDK and CDR2 SYGVNS. Ends included, the CDR3 has 11 residues. CDR3 region: CASSVGTGSVF.

The chain is built from TRBV25-1 and TRBJ1-2; TRBD1 aligns across 9 bases. The length of the CDR3 is 16 residues. Per germline, CDR1 MGHDK and CDR2 SYGVNS. The V segment lost 4 bases and the J segment 5 bases; nucleotides outside the gene matches: 11. The CDR3, as DNA: TGTGCCAGCAGTGGCGAGCCGGGACAGGGTACTTATGGCTACACCTTC. Its translation is CASSGEPGQGTYGYTF.

The genes are TRBV3-1 (or the pseudogene TRBV3-2) and TRBJ1-1; no clear D. The germline V gene encodes CDR1 LGHDT and CDR2 YNNKEL (reference sequence). Trimming removed 4 bases at V and 4 bases at J, with 13 bases between. This CDR3 is built from 14 residues. The CDR3 loop reads CASSPQFLFTEAFF. The CDR3 DNA reads TGTGCCAGCAGCCCACAGTTCCTTTTCACTGAAGCTTTCTTT.

The V gene is TRBV4-3, the J gene TRBJ2-5, with 7 bases lining up with TRBD2. The CDR3 runs to 16 residues. Germline V lookup: CDR1 LGHNA, CDR2 YSLEER. Trimming cost V 4 bases and J 1 base; bases outside gene matches: 9. The chain's CDR3 is CASSPRWGGPQETQYF. The DNA of the CDR3 is TGCGCCAGCAGCCCGAGGTGGGGGGGACCCCAAGAGACCCAGTACTTC.

This sequence joins TRBV7-8 and TRBJ2-3; D is unclear. V lost 3 bases, J lost 4 bases, and 5 bases lay in between. CDR3 size: 12 residues. Germline values: CDR1 SGHVS, CDR2 FQNEAQ. The CDR3 is CASSFLADTQYF. The CDR3 nucleotides are TGTGCCAGCAGCTTTCTCGCAGATACGCAGTATTTT. The variable domain in full, with the rest retrieved from reference TRBV7-8 and TRBJ2-3, is GAGVSQSPRYKVAKRGQDVALRCDPISGHVSLFWYQQALGQGPEFLTYFQNEAQLDKSGLPSDRFFAERPEGSVSTLKIQRTQQEDSAVYLCASSFLADTQYFGPGTRLTVL.

The chain combines TRBV30 with TRBJ2-3; the match to TRBD2 covers 7 bases. The length of the CDR3 is 14 residues. Unmatched junction bases numbered 7, after V lost 1 base and J lost 6 bases. The germline V gene has CDR1 GTSNPN and CDR2 SVGIG (reference sequence). The CDR3 region is CAWSEGREHDTQYF. CDR3 nucleotides: TGTGCCTGGAGTGAAGGGAGGGAGCACGATACGCAGTATTTT.

The chain links TRBV2 to TRBJ2-1; 14 nucleotides align to TRBD2. CDR3 length: 14 amino acids. Germline trimming cut 6 bases from V and 14 bases from J; bases unmatched to any gene: 9. Germline V lookup: CDR1 SNHLY, CDR2 FYNNEI. The CDR3 loop reads CASRGGTSGSTEFF. The CDR3, as DNA: TGTGCCAGCAGGGGGGGGACTAGCGGGAGCACCGAGTTCTTC. Supplemented by reference TRBV2 and TRBJ2-1, the full variable domain reads EPEVTQTPSHQVTQMGQEVILRCVPISNHLYFYWYRQILGQKVEFLVSFYNNEISEKSEIFDDQFSVERPDGSNFTLKIRSTKLEDSAMYFCASRGGTSGSTEFFGPGTRLTVL.